What follows is one T cell receptor (beta chain) and its context. V shed 6 bases, J shed 2 bases, and the junction held 11 bases outside the gene matches. The CDR3 consists of 17 residues. This sample is drawn from a study of cytomegalovirus exposure and HLA in healthy donors. Primers included in the PCR were 60 Vbeta and 13 Jbeta primers. Assay used: immunoSEQ multiplex PCR; TCRdb lists only in-frame clones, some missing. In all, the sample yields over 100,000 clones. This clonotype was obtained from a woman in her thirties or forties in good health and CMV-seropositive. This chain connects TRBV23-1 to TRBJ2-3, with 10 positions matching TRBD2. Being an ORF, TRBV23-1 has a function that is uncertain. Input material: PBMCs. CDR3 amino acids: CASRLAGFDLYTDTQYF. DNA for the CDR3: TGCGCCAGCAGACTAGCGGGATTCGACTTGTACACAGATACGCAGTATTTT.